This entry lists 23 T cell receptor beta chains sequenced from one sample in a study of cytomegalovirus exposure and HLA in healthy donors. The PCR made use of 60 Vbeta and 13 Jbeta primers. Assay: immunoSEQ multiplex PCR; the TCRdb copy retains only in-frame clones and omits some. Here the sample spans around 160,000 clones, roughly 72% being singletons. Sequencing was performed on PBMCs. The receptors here all came from a woman in her forties in good health and CMV-seronegative.

DNA of the CDR3: TGTGCCAGCACTCCGGCGGACTATGGCTACACCTTC. Translated: CASTPADYGYTF. This rearrangement joins TRBV28 to TRBJ1-2; the D is unclear. The germline V gene encodes CDR1 MDHEN and CDR2 SYDVKM. The CDR3 is made up of 12 amino acids. The V end was cut by 7 bases, the J end by 3 bases, with 9 bases between.

The chain carries TRBV28 and TRBJ2-7; 10 bases align to TRBD1. The CDR3 contains 14 residues. Germline V CDR1 and CDR2: MDHEN, SYDVKM. V trimming: 4 bases; J trimming: 4 bases; junction bases outside the gene matches: 4. CDR3 sequence reads: CASSSGTGVYEQYF. CDR3 in DNA: TGTGCCAGCAGTTCCGGGACAGGGGTATACGAGCAGTACTTC.

This clone appeared once. V is TRBV19 and J is TRBJ1-4, with TRBD1 as a possible D gene (5 bases). This CDR3 region has 14 residues. Deletions cut 9 bases from V and 7 bases from J, with 18 bases between. CDR1 is LNHDA and CDR2 is SQIVND in the germline V gene (reference sequence). CDR3 DNA sequence: TGTGCCAGCACCAGCAACGGGGGGGGTGAAAAACTGTTTTTT. This encodes CASTSNGGGEKLFF.

The sample holds one count of this clone. V and J are TRBV28 and TRBJ2-3, with 7 bases lining up with TRBD1. This CDR3 contains 15 residues. Germline CDR1 is MDHEN and CDR2 is SYDVKM. The V segment lost 5 bases and the J segment 2 bases; nucleotides outside the gene matches: 7. The DNA for the CDR3 is TGTGCCAGCAGTACAAGACAGGGCGCCACAGATACGCAGTATTTT. As protein: CASSTRQGATDTQYF.

The chain couples TRBV29-1 to TRBJ1-1; no clear D. The CDR3 has 12 amino acids. The V gene's germline CDR1 is SQVTM and CDR2 ANQGSEA. Between the trimmed V and J ends, which lost 4 bases and 1 base, there was a span of 7 bases. CDR3 residues: CSVGQPNTEAFF. CDR3 sequence (DNA): TGCAGCGTTGGACAACCGAACACTGAAGCTTTCTTT.

This chain connects TRBV2 to TRBJ2-3, with D maybe TRBD1 (6 bases). CDR1 is SNHLY and CDR2 is FYNNEI in the germline V gene. The CDR3 contains 13 residues. Trimming shortened V by 9 bases and J by 6 bases, and 16 bases separated the two germline ends. CDR3: CASRNRVGDTQYF. The CDR3, as DNA: TGTGCCAGTCGAAACAGGGTGGGGGATACGCAGTATTTT.

The chain joins TRBV28 to TRBJ1-5, with D possibly being TRBD1 (6 bases). The CDR3 covers 12 residues. The V and J ends lost 5 bases and 8 bases respectively, with 10 bases between them. From germline, CDR1 is MDHEN and CDR2 SYDVKM. The CDR3 DNA follows: TGTGCCAGCAGTACAGGGTTGAAGCCCCAGCATTTT. Translation: CASSTGLKPQHF.

The gene calls are TRBV5-8 and TRBJ2-3; 13 nucleotides match TRBD2. Germline V gene lookup returns CDR1 SGHTS and CDR2 YDEGEE. The CDR3 has 16 residues. V was clipped by 5 bases and J by 2 bases; unmatched bases: 5. CDR3 amino acids: CASRPGLAGVTDTQYF. Written as DNA, the CDR3 is TGTGCCAGCAGGCCCGGACTAGCGGGAGTCACAGATACGCAGTATTTT.

The CDR3 here is CASWGGGALSYEQYF. CDR3 DNA: TGTGCCAGCTGGGGGGGTGGCGCCCTATCCTACGAGCAGTACTTC. The chain joins TRBV6-1 to TRBJ2-7, with TRBD2 identical over 7 bases. Trimming cost V 8 bases and J 1 base; bases outside gene matches: 11. Germline CDR1 is MNHNS and CDR2 is SASEGT. The CDR3 spans 15 residues.

This chain uses TRBV13 with TRBJ2-7; tentative D call: TRBD2 (6 bases). The germline V and J ends were trimmed by 7 bases and 4 bases, with 14 bases remaining between them. The germline CDR1 and CDR2 sequences are PRHDT and FYEKMQ (reference sequence). This CDR3 is 13 amino acids long. CDR3 residues: CASMRGIEYEQYF. The CDR3 DNA sequence: TGTGCCAGCATGCGCGGGATTGAGTACGAGCAGTACTTC.

The chain uses TRBV29-1 and TRBJ2-1, with 10 bases lining up with TRBD1. The CDR3 runs to 13 residues. Trimming at V came to 8 bases and at J to 8 bases, leaving 9 bases not matched to a gene. Germline CDR1 is SQVTM and CDR2 is ANQGSEA. This chain's CDR3 is CSYRDRGRDEQFF. In DNA, the CDR3 is TGCAGCTACCGGGACAGGGGACGCGATGAGCAGTTCTTC.

This clone was recorded a few times. J is TRBJ1-2 and V is TRBV2; TRBD1 matches at 7 bases. This CDR3 spans 13 amino acids. The junction had 4 bases not matched to a gene; V was cut back by 8 bases and J by 1 base. CDR1 SNHLY and CDR2 FYNNEI come from the germline V gene. Here the CDR3 reads CASSSGGNYGYTF. The CDR3 DNA follows: TGTGCCAGCTCCTCAGGGGGTAACTATGGCTACACCTTC.

The rearrangement links TRBV9 to TRBJ1-1; the D is unclear. The V end lost 0 bases, the J end lost 1 base, and 4 bases lay between the germline ends. The CDR3 consists of 13 residues. The germline gives CDR1 SGDLS, CDR2 YYNGEE. In DNA, the CDR3 is TGTGCCAGCAGCGTAGAACAGAACACTGAAGCTTTCTTT. Its translation is CASSVEQNTEAFF.

The chain employs TRBV5-5 and TRBJ2-1; TRBD2 aligns across 9 bases. This CDR3 has 16 amino acids. The V gene end was trimmed by 6 bases and the J gene end by 7 bases; junction bases not matched to a gene: 14. Germline V lookup: CDR1 SGHKS, CDR2 YYEKEE (reference sequence). CDR3 protein: CASILSRAGGLNEQFF. DNA of the CDR3: TGTGCCAGCATCCTATCTAGAGCGGGAGGCTTGAATGAGCAGTTCTTC.

This chain joins TRBV6-1 and TRBJ2-7, with TRBD1 matching 8 bases. V shed 3 bases, J shed 3 bases, and the junction held 10 bases outside the gene matches. The CDR3 spans 16 residues. Per germline, CDR1 MNHNS and CDR2 SASEGT. The CDR3 DNA is TGTGCCAGCAGTGAGGCTGGACGCGACAGGGGCTACGAGCAGTACTTC. This codes for CASSEAGRDRGYEQYF.

The chain is built from TRBV19 and TRBJ2-7, with TRBD1 matching over 9 bases. Germline V gene data show CDR1 as LNHDA and CDR2 as SQIVND (reference sequence). The CDR3 is made up of 16 amino acids. Losses at the gene ends were 5 bases for V and 2 bases for J; bases not matched to a gene: 10. The CDR3 DNA reads as TGTGCCAGTAGTTCCATACAGGGGGCCGGCGCCTACGAGCAGTACTTC. The encoded protein is CASSSIQGAGAYEQYF. The variable domain in full, completed from reference TRBV19 and TRBJ2-7, reads DGGITQSPKYLFRKEGQNVTLSCEQNLNHDAMYWYRQDPGQGLRLIYYSQIVNDFQKGDIAEGYSVSREKKESFPLTVTSAQKNPTAFYLCASSSIQGAGAYEQYFGPGTRLTVT.

This clone was seen just once. The genes are TRBV15 and TRBJ1-4; 7 bases are a match to TRBD1. After removal of 0 bases from V and 2 bases from J, the junction contained 6 bases not matched to a gene. The CDR3 runs 17 residues. Germline CDR1 LNHNV, CDR2 YYDKDF (reference sequence). The CDR3 spells CATSRDLRGRTNEKLFF. CDR3 bases: TGTGCCACCAGCAGAGATCTCAGGGGGAGGACTAATGAAAAACTGTTTTTT.

In its sample, this clone was seen a few times. The chain has TRBV28 and TRBJ2-7; 7 nucleotides agree with TRBD1. Germline-derived CDR1 and CDR2 are MDHEN and SYDVKM. The trim removed 6 bases at V and 1 base at J, leaving 9 bases unmatched. This CDR3 comprises 15 residues. Here the CDR3 reads CASRTDRAPSYEQYF. In DNA form, the CDR3 reads TGTGCCAGCAGGACCGACAGGGCGCCGTCCTACGAGCAGTACTTC.

The rearrangement links TRBV19 to TRBJ2-1; D is unclear. This CDR3 contains 13 residues. Trimming left V 5 bases short and J 15 bases short, with 20 bases between. CDR1 and CDR2 from the germline V gene are LNHDA and SQIVND (reference sequence). The CDR3 region is CASSRSGRSMPFF. The CDR3, as DNA: TGTGCCAGTAGTCGCAGTGGCAGGTCGATGCCGTTCTTC.

This chain links TRBV30 with TRBJ2-3, with 12 nucleotides matching TRBD2. The length of the CDR3 is 18 residues. V lost 3 bases, J lost 1 base, and 11 bases stayed unmatched. Germline CDR1 reads GTSNPN; CDR2 reads SVGIG (reference sequence). The CDR3 loop reads CAWSKLRTSGIGTDTQYF. The CDR3 DNA reads TGTGCCTGGAGCAAACTAAGGACTAGCGGGATCGGCACAGATACGCAGTATTTT.

This clone was counted only a few times. V gene TRBV9 combines with J gene TRBJ1-5; 7 bases fit TRBD1. The CDR3 totals 14 residues. Losses at the gene ends were 0 bases for V and 8 bases for J; bases not matched to a gene: 5. Germline V gene lookup returns CDR1 SGDLS and CDR2 YYNGEE. As DNA, the CDR3 is TGTGCCAGCAGCGTAGGGCAGGGGGGAGAGCCCCAGCATTTT. Amino acid sequence: CASSVGQGGEPQHF.

This chain joins TRBV5-5 and TRBJ1-1; the match to TRBD1 covers 10 bases. Unmatched junction bases numbered 15, after V lost 1 base and J lost 6 bases. Germline assignment: CDR1 SGHKS and CDR2 YYEKEE (reference sequence). This CDR3 is built from 18 residues. This CDR3 reads CASSLQTGGFLGNAEAFF. The CDR3 nucleotides are TGTGCCAGCAGCTTGCAGACAGGGGGCTTTTTAGGAAACGCTGAAGCTTTCTTT.

The J gene is TRBJ2-2, the V gene TRBV6-5; D unclear. V lost 4 bases and J 7 bases, leaving 19 bases between the germline ends. Looked up from germline, CDR1 is MNHEY and CDR2 is SVGAGI. CDR3 length: 16 residues. CDR3 bases: TGTGCCAGCAGTTCGAGTTTTATGATCCCGGGCGGGGAGCTGTTTTTT. Translating gives CASSSSFMIPGGELFF.